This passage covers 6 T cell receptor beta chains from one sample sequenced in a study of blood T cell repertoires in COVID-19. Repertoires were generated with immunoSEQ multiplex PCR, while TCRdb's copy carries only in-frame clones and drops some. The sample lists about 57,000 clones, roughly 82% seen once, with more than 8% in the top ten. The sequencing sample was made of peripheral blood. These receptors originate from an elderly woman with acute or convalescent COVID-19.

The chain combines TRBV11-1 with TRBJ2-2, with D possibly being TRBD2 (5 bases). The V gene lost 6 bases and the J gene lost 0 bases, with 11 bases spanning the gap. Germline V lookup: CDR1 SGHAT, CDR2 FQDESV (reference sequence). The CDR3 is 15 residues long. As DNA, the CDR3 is TGTGCCAGCAGACCGGAGGCAACGAACACCGGGGAGCTGTTTTTT. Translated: CASRPEATNTGELFF. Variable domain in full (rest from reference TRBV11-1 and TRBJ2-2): EAEVAQSPRYKITEKSQAVAFWCDPISGHATLYWYRQILGQGPELLVQFQDESVVDDSQLPKDRFSAERLKGVDSTLKIQPAELGDSAMYLCASRPEATNTGELFFGEGSRLTVL.

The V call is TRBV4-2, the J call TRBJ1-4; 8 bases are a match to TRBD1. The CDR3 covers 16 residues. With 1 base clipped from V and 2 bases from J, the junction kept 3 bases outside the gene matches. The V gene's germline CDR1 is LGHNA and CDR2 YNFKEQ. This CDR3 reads CASSQAGGPTNEKLFF. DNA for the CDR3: TGTGCCAGCAGCCAAGCAGGGGGCCCGACTAATGAAAAACTGTTTTTT.

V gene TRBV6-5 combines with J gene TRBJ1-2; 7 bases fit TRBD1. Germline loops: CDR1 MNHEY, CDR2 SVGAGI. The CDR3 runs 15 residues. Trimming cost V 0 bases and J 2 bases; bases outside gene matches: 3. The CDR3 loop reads CASSYSKDRNYGYTF. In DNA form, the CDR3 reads TGTGCCAGCAGTTACTCCAAGGACAGGAACTATGGCTACACCTTC.

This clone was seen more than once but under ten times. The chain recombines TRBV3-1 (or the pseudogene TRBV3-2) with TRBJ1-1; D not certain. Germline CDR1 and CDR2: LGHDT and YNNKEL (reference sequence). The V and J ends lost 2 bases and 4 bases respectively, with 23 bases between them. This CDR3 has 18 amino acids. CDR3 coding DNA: TGTGCCAGCAGCCAACCGGGTAGAGACGGGAGCTGGGGCACTGAAGCTTTCTTT. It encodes CASSQPGRDGSWGTEAFF.

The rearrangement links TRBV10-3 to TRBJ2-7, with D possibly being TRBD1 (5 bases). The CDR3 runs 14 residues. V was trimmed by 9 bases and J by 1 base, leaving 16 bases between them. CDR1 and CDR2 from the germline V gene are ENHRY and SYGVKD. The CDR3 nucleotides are TGTGCCATATCAGGGCGGCCCGGTTCCTACGAGCAGTACTTC. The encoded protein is CAISGRPGSYEQYF.

Written as DNA, the CDR3 is TGTGCCAGCAGCCAACTTTGGGGCAGCGGGAGGACAGATACGCAGTATTTT. Residues: CASSQLWGSGRTDTQYF. The chain couples TRBV3-1 (or the pseudogene TRBV3-2) to TRBJ2-3; TRBD2 matches 9 bases. The V gene's germline CDR1 is LGHDT and CDR2 YNNKEL (reference sequence). With 2 bases clipped from V and 3 bases from J, the junction kept 9 bases outside the gene matches. The CDR3 consists of 17 residues.